The present entry profiles one T cell receptor beta chain with its context. Its antigen is unknown. The entry originates in a study of cytomegalovirus exposure and HLA in healthy donors. Study-level findings and limits: For TCR beta chains, V- and J-gene trimming was later linked to a missense DCLRE1C variant. Associated with HLA alleles at 0.05 false discovery rate in a later analysis were 15,000 to 20,000 TCR beta sequences.

The PCR contained 60 Vbeta and 13 Jbeta primers. The protocol was immunoSEQ multiplex PCR, while the TCRdb copy is restricted to in-frame clones and leaves out a portion. The sample records fewer than 150,000 clones, about 80% being singletons. The sequencing input was PBMCs. The receptor was isolated from a middle-aged man in good health and CMV-seronegative.

The CDR3 region has the DNA TGTGCCAGCAGTGAAAGGGGGCTGGGCAATCAGCCCCAGCATTTT. Encoded protein: CASSERGLGNQPQHF. This rearrangement joins TRBV2 to TRBJ1-5; 7 bases agree with TRBD1. V lost 2 bases to trimming and J lost 2 bases; unmatched junction nucleotides: 3. Germline V gene sequence: CDR1 SNHLY, CDR2 FYNNEI. The CDR3 length is 15 residues.